This T cell receptor (beta chain) was captured in a study of T-cell reconstitution after alpha-beta-depleted transplantation in children. The CDR3 runs 12 residues. Germline CDR1 reads SGHTA; CDR2 reads FQGNSA. V gave up 2 bases and J gave up 5 bases, with 4 bases separating them. The table lists this clonotype with many counts. The TCRbeta library was prepared with unique molecular identifiers. TCRdb re-analysed the PCR reads in MiXCR, keeping a single row per CDR3 protein. The sample holds approximately 400,000 distinct CDR3 sequences; roughly 11% are singletons and the top ten take roughly 5.1%. Specimen: PBMCs from the stem cell graft donor, collected from the stem cell graft. The sequence was obtained from a human donor who donated a stem cell graft to a child with acute myeloid leukemia. The chain has TRBV7-2 and TRBJ1-5; D is ambiguous. CDR3 sequence reads: CASSLQYQPQHF. The CDR3 bases are TGTGCCAGCAGCTTACAATATCAGCCCCAGCATTTT.